These 24 T cell receptor beta chains share one sample of origin, sequenced in a study of T cell clones after liver transplantation. Generated by immunoSEQ multiplex PCR, the TCRdb table keeps only in-frame clones and is missing some. This repertoire shows over 60,000 clones, roughly 80% found once; its top ten account for 0.55% to 0.75%. The sample here was CD4+ T cells from blood, taken before liver transplant. The source is a human donor who received a liver transplant.

This sequence joins TRBV28 and TRBJ1-5; D gene ambiguous. The CDR3 is 15 amino acids. Trimming took 6 bases from V and 4 from J, leaving 16 bases between them. From germline, CDR1 is MDHEN and CDR2 SYDVKM. The CDR3 nucleotides are TGTGCCAGCAGCTTAACATGGGGTTGGAATCAGCCCCAGCATTTT. Translated, it gives CASSLTWGWNQPQHF.

The chain is built from TRBV7-2 and TRBJ1-2; D is ambiguous. The CDR3 spans 13 residues. Germline loops: CDR1 SGHTA, CDR2 FQGNSA. Trimming removed 3 bases from V and 8 bases from J, with 13 bases in between. The CDR3 reads CASSFLGSRGYTF. CDR3 nucleotide sequence: TGTGCCAGCAGCTTTCTAGGGAGTCGGGGCTACACCTTC.

The V call is TRBV10-3, the J call TRBJ2-7; the match to TRBD2 covers 10 bases. Germline V gene lookup returns CDR1 ENHRY and CDR2 SYGVKD. CDR3 length: 14 amino acids. V lost 8 bases and J lost 1; bases outside the gene matches: 5. CDR3 region: CAIGRTSGSYEQYF. The CDR3 bases are TGTGCCATCGGGAGGACTAGCGGATCCTACGAGCAGTACTTC.

V is TRBV19 and J is TRBJ2-5; 8 nucleotides line up with TRBD1. There are 13 residues in the CDR3. Trimming cost V 6 bases and J 5 bases; bases outside gene matches: 5. Germline values: CDR1 LNHDA, CDR2 SQIVND (reference sequence). The CDR3 spells CASRRTGTETQYF. CDR3 nucleotides: TGTGCCAGTAGGAGGACAGGGACGGAGACCCAGTACTTC.

The gene calls are TRBV6-4 and TRBJ2-1, with D maybe TRBD1 (6 bases). In germline, CDR1 is MRHNA, CDR2 SNTAGT. This CDR3 is built from 15 residues. V gave up 0 bases and J gave up 7 bases, with 13 bases separating them. The CDR3 is CASSDSSGGRNEQFF. CDR3 DNA: TGTGCCAGCAGTGACTCTAGTGGGGGCAGGAATGAGCAGTTCTTC.

The chain employs TRBV5-1 and TRBJ2-1; D uncertain. The CDR3 runs to 16 residues. CDR1 and CDR2 (germline): SGHRS, YFSETQ. V was trimmed by 4 bases and J by 0 bases, leaving 14 bases between them. The chain's CDR3 is CASSPDPLSSYNEQFF. The CDR3 nucleotides are TGCGCCAGCAGCCCGGACCCCCTGAGCTCCTACAATGAGCAGTTCTTC.

With regard to this clone: Other DNA sequences from this sample encode an identical CDR3 as well. The rearrangement links TRBV15 to TRBJ2-3; unclear D gene. Germline V gene lookup returns CDR1 LNHNV and CDR2 YYDKDF (reference sequence). The CDR3 is 12 residues long. Trimming took off 1 base at V and 5 bases at J, with 4 bases between the two ends. The DNA for the CDR3 is TGTGCCACCAGCAGAGTTGAAGATACGCAGTATTTT. Amino acids: CATSRVEDTQYF. The entire variable domain, with the rest obtained from reference TRBV15 and TRBJ2-3, is as follows: DAMVIQNPRYQVTQFGKPVTLSCSQTLNHNVMYWYQQKSSQAPKLLFHYYDKDFNNEADTPDNFQSRRPNTSFCFLDIRSPGLGDTAMYLCATSRVEDTQYFGPGTRLTVL.

This clone was seen only a few times. This sequence joins TRBV28 and TRBJ1-2; TRBD1 matches at 8 bases. CDR3 length equals 13 residues. V was clipped by 5 bases and J by 4 bases; unmatched bases: 3. Germline CDR1 and CDR2: MDHEN and SYDVKM. Here the CDR3 reads CASSPGTGYGYTF. CDR3 bases: TGTGCCAGCAGTCCTGGGACAGGCTATGGCTACACCTTC.

This clone was picked up one time. V usage is TRBV5-6 and J usage is TRBJ1-1, with a weak D call TRBD1 (6 bases). This CDR3 contains 15 residues. From germline, CDR1 is SGHDT and CDR2 YYEEEE. The V end lost 2 bases, the J end lost 0 bases, and 11 bases lay between the germline ends. Here the CDR3 DNA reads TGTGCCAGCAGCTTTCAGAACAGGGTGAACACTGAAGCTTTCTTT. Translated, it gives CASSFQNRVNTEAFF.

The CDR3 protein is CASSSVRDRGSLPNYGYTF. Here the CDR3 DNA reads TGCGCCAGCAGCTCCGTGAGAGACAGGGGGTCCCTTCCTAACTATGGCTACACCTTC. The chain has TRBV5-1 and TRBJ1-2, with TRBD1 matching over 9 bases. The CDR3 totals 19 residues. J lost 0 bases, V lost 3 bases, and 15 bases had no gene match. Germline V CDR1 and CDR2: SGHRS, YFSETQ.

The chain recombines TRBV18 with TRBJ1-4; 8 bases are a match to TRBD1. CDR3 size: 15 residues. The V segment lost 3 bases and the J segment 3 bases; nucleotides outside the gene matches: 3. The germline gives CDR1 KGHSH, CDR2 LQKENI. CDR3 sequence (DNA): TGTGCCAGCTCACCGACAGGGGCGGCTAATGAAAAACTGTTTTTT. This gives the protein CASSPTGAANEKLFF.

This clone is medium-sized. The chain has TRBV7-2 and TRBJ2-7; 9 bases fit TRBD2. J was trimmed by 5 bases and V by 4 bases; bases with no gene match: 6. There are 14 residues in the CDR3. The germline CDR1 and CDR2 sequences are SGHTA and FQGNSA. This CDR3 reads CASSSTGTSNEQYF. CDR3 DNA: TGTGCCAGCAGCTCGACCGGGACTAGCAACGAGCAGTACTTC.

The chain carries TRBV27 and TRBJ1-5, with D hard to call. Germline CDR1 and CDR2: MNHEY and SMNVEV (reference sequence). There are 13 residues in the CDR3. Trimming pared 3 bases from V and 6 bases from J, leaving 9 bases between. The DNA for the CDR3 is TGTGCCAGCAGTTTCCTCCCGGGTCAGCCCCAGCATTTT. Its protein is CASSFLPGQPQHF.

CDR3 in DNA: TGTGCCAGCAGCTTGGCCGGGGGAGGAGGGGCCGGGGAGCTGTTTTTT. Translated, it gives CASSLAGGGGAGELFF. The chain combines TRBV5-4 with TRBJ2-2; weak D call: TRBD2 (6 bases). This CDR3 has 16 amino acids. Deletions cut 0 bases from V and 6 bases from J, with 15 bases between. The germline V gene has CDR1 SGHNT and CDR2 YYREEE (reference sequence). The variable domain in full, completed from reference TRBV5-4 and TRBJ2-2, reads ETGVTQSPTHLIKTRGQQVTLRCSSQSGHNTVSWYQQALGQGPQFIFQYYREEENGRGNFPPRFSGLQFPNYSSELNVNALELDDSALYLCASSLAGGGGAGELFFGEGSRLTVL.

The chain has TRBV6-5 and TRBJ1-2; TRBD1 matches 8 bases. Trimming took 5 bases from V and 4 from J; bases not matched to a gene: 9. Germline V lookup: CDR1 MNHEY, CDR2 SVGAGI. This CDR3 comprises 15 residues. CDR3 in DNA: TGTGCCAGCAGTACCCTCAGGACAGGGACCTATGGCTACACCTTC. The encoded protein is CASSTLRTGTYGYTF.

The chain uses TRBV6-5 and TRBJ2-4; TRBD2 matches at 12 bases. The trim removed 0 bases at V and 13 bases at J, leaving 7 bases unmatched. This CDR3 is built from 15 residues. From germline, CDR1 is MNHEY and CDR2 SVGAGI. DNA of the CDR3: TGTGCCAGCAGTTACTCGAGGCTAGCGGGAGGGCCCCAGTACTTC. It translates to CASSYSRLAGGPQYF.

This clone came up once. The genes are TRBV27 and TRBJ1-2; 7 nucleotides agree with TRBD1. This CDR3 has 16 amino acids. Germline CDR1 MNHEY, CDR2 SMNVEV (reference sequence). V dropped 1 base and J dropped 2; count of bases not matched to a gene: 7. The CDR3 sequence is CASSLYGDRPNYGYTF. The DNA of the CDR3 is TGTGCCAGCAGTTTATATGGGGACAGACCCAACTATGGCTACACCTTC.

V gene TRBV6-9 combines with J gene TRBJ1-5; D may be TRBD1 (6 bases). The V end lost 5 bases, the J end lost 3 bases, and 20 bases lay between the germline ends. The CDR3 loop spans 17 amino acids. In germline, CDR1 is MNHGY, CDR2 SVAAGI. In DNA form, the CDR3 reads TGTGCCAGCAGTCATAAGGACAGCTTCCCCATCAATCAGCCCCAGCATTTT. Translating it yields CASSHKDSFPINQPQHF.

The rearrangement uses TRBV4-2 and TRBJ1-1; D is undetermined. Per germline, CDR1 LGHNA and CDR2 YNFKEQ. This CDR3 region has 12 residues. Deletions cut 0 bases from V and 8 bases from J, with 7 bases between. For the CDR3, the DNA is TGTGCCAGCAGCCAAGATCTCGGAGAAGCTTTCTTT. The encoded protein is CASSQDLGEAFF.

This sequence joins TRBV7-3 and TRBJ2-5; D gene ambiguous. V lost 2 bases and J lost 3, with 16 bases in between. Germline CDR1 is SGHTA and CDR2 is FQGTGA. CDR3 length equals 16 residues. The CDR3 is CASSLGLGRGKETQYF. CDR3 bases: TGTGCCAGCAGCTTAGGTCTAGGGCGAGGCAAAGAGACCCAGTACTTC.

The chain links TRBV10-2 to TRBJ1-4; possible D gene TRBD1, 6 bases. With 0 bases removed from V and 3 bases from J, the gap between germline ends came to 11 bases. The germline V gene encodes CDR1 WSHSY and CDR2 SAAADI. This CDR3 has 16 residues. CDR3 in DNA: TGCGCCAGCAGTGAGTCGTGGGGGGCGGCTAATGAAAAACTGTTTTTT. This gives the protein CASSESWGAANEKLFF.

This chain connects TRBV5-4 to TRBJ2-2; weak D call: TRBD2 (5 bases). The germline V gene has CDR1 SGHNT and CDR2 YYREEE (reference sequence). Trimming took off 0 bases at V and 2 bases at J, with 14 bases between the two ends. This CDR3 has 17 amino acids. Here the CDR3 DNA reads TGTGCCAGCAGCTTGGGTAGCGTGAGAGGAAACACCGGGGAGCTGTTTTTT. It encodes CASSLGSVRGNTGELFF.

This chain joins TRBV2 and TRBJ1-5; possibly TRBD1 for D (6 bases). Germline CDR1 reads SNHLY; CDR2 reads FYNNEI. The V gene lost 5 bases and the J gene lost 6 bases, with 14 bases spanning the gap. CDR3 length: 14 amino acids. The DNA for the CDR3 is TGTGCCAGCAGTCTACAGGGCGGCGGTCAGCCCCAGCATTTT. Amino acid sequence: CASSLQGGGQPQHF.

The chain has TRBV7-2 and TRBJ2-7; possible D gene TRBD1, 6 bases. Germline assignment: CDR1 SGHTA and CDR2 FQGNSA. The CDR3 extends over 14 amino acids. V was cut by 2 bases and J by 3 bases, with 11 bases left in between. The CDR3 nucleotides read TGTGCCAGCAGCTTAAGGGCAGGGGACTACGAGCAGTACTTC. Amino acid sequence: CASSLRAGDYEQYF.